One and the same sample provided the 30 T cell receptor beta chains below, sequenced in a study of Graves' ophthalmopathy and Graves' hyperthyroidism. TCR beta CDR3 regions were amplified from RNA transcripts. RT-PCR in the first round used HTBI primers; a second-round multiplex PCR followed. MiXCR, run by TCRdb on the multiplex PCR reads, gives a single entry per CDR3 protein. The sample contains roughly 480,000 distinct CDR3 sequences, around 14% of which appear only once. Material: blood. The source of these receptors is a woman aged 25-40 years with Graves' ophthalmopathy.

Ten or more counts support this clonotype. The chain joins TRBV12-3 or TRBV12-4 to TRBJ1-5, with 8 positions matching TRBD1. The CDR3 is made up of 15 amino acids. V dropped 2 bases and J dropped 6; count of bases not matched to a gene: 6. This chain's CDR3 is CASSLMSGGGQPQHF. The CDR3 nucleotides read TGTGCCAGCAGTTTAATGTCAGGGGGCGGTCAGCCCCAGCATTTT.

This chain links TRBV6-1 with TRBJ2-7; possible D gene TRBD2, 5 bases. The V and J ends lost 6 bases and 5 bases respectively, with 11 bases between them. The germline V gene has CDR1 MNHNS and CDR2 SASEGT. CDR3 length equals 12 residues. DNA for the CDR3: TGTGCCAGCAGCCCGAACGGGGACGAGCAGTACTTC. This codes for CASSPNGDEQYF.

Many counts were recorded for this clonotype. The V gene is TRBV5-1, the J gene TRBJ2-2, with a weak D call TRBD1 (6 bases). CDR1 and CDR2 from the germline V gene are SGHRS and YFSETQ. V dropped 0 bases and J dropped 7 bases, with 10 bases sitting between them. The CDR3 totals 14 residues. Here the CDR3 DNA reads TGCGCCAGCAGCTTGGACAGGGCGATCGGGGAGCTGTTTTTT. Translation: CASSLDRAIGELFF.

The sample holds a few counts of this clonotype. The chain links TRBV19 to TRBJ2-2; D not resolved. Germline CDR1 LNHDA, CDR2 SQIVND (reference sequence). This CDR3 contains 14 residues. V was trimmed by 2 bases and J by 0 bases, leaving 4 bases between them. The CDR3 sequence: CASSISANTGELFF. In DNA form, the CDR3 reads TGTGCCAGTAGTATAAGCGCGAACACCGGGGAGCTGTTTTTT.

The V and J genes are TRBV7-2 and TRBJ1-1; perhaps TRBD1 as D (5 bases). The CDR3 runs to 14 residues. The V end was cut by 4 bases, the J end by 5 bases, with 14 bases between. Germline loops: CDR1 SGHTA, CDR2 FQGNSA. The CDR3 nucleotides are TGTGCCAGCAGCTGGCGCCAGGGAGGGACTGAAGCTTTCTTT. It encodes CASSWRQGGTEAFF.

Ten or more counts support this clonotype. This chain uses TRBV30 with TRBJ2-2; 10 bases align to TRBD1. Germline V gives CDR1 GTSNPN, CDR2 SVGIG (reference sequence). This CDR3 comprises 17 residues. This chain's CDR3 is CASGTGAPRPNTGELFF. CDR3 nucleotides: TGTGCGTCCGGGACAGGGGCGCCGAGGCCAAACACCGGGGAGCTGTTTTTT.

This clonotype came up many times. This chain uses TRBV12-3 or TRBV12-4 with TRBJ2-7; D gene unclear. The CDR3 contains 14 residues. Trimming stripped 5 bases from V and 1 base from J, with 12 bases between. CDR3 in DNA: TGTGCCAGCAGTCCTTCACCCGATTCCTACGAGCAGTACTTC. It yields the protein CASSPSPDSYEQYF.

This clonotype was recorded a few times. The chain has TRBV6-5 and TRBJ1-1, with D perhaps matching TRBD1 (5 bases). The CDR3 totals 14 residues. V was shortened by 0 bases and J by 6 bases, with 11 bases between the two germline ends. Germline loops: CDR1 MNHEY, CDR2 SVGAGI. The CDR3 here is CASSYSTVQSEAFF. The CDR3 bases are TGTGCCAGCAGTTACTCGACAGTACAGTCTGAAGCTTTCTTT.

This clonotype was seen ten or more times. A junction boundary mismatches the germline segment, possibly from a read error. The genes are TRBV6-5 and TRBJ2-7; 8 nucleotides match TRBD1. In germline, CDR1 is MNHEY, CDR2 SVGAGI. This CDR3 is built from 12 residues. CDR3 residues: CANSWGQEEQYF. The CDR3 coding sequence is TGTGCCAACAGTTGGGGACAGGAGGAGCAGTACTTC.

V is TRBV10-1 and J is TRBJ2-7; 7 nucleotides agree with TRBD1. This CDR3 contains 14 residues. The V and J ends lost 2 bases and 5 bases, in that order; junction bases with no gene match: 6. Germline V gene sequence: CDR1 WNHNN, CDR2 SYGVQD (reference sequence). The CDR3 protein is CASSEGTAINEQYF. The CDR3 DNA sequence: TGCGCCAGCAGTGAGGGGACAGCCATCAACGAGCAGTACTTC.

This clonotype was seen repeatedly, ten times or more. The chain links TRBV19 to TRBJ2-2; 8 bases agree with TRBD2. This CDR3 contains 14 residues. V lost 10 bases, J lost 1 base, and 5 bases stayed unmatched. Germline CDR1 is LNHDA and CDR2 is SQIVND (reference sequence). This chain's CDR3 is CAIESGRNTGELFF. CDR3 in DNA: TGTGCCATCGAAAGCGGGAGGAACACCGGGGAGCTGTTTTTT.

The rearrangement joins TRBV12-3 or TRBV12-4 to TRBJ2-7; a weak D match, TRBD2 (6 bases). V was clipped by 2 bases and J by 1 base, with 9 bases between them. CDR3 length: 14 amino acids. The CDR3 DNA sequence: TGTGCCAGCAGTTTAAGGGAGGTGTCCTACGAGCAGTACTTC. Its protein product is CASSLREVSYEQYF.

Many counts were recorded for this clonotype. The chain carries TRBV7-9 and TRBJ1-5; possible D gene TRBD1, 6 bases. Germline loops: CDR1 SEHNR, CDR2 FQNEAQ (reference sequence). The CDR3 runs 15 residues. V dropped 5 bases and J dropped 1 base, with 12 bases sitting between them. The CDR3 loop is CASSGDRSSNQPQHF. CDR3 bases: TGTGCCAGCAGCGGCGACAGGAGCAGCAATCAGCCCCAGCATTTT.

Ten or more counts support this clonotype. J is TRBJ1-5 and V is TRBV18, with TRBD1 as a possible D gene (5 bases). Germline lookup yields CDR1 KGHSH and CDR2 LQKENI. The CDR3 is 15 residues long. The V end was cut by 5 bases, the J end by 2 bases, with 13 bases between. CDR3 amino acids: CASSFQGDGNQPQHF. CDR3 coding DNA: TGTGCCAGCTCATTCCAGGGAGATGGCAATCAGCCCCAGCATTTT.

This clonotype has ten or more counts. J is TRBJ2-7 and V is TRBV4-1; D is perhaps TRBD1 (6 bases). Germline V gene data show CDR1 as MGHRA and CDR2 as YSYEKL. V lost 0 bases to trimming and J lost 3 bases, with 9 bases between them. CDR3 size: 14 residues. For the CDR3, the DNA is TGCGCCAGCAGCCAAGAGGCCAGGGGCTACGAGCAGTACTTC. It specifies CASSQEARGYEQYF.

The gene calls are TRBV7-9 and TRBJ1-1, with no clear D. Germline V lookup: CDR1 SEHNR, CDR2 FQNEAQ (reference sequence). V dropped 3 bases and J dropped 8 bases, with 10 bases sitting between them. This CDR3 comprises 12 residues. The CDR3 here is CASSLVAGEAFF. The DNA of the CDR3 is TGTGCCAGCAGCTTGGTAGCTGGGGAAGCTTTCTTT.

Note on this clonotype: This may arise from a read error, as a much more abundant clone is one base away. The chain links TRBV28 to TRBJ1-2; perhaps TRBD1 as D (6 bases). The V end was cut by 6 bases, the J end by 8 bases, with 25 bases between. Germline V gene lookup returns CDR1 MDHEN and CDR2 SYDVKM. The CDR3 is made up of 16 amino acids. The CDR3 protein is CASRLTGAISRGGYTF. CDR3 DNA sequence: TGTGCCAGCAGGCTCACGGGGGCGATCTCTCGAGGGGGCTACACCTTC.

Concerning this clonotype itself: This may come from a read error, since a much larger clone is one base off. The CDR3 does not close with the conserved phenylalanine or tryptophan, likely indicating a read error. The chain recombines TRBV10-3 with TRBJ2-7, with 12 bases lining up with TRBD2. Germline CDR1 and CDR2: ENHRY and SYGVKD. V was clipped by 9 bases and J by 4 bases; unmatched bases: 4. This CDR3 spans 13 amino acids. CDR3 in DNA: TGTGCCATTCAGACTAGCGGGAGTTACGAGCAGTACCTC. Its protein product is CAIQTSGSYEQYL.

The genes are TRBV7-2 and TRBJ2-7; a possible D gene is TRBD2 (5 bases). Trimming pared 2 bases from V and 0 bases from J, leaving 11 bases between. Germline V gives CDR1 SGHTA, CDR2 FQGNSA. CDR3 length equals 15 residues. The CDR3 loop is CASSLLSGVSYEQYF. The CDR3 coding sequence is TGTGCCAGCAGCTTACTTTCCGGGGTCTCCTACGAGCAGTACTTC. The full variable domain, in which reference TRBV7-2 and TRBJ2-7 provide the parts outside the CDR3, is GAGVSQSPSNKVTEKGKDVELRCDPISGHTALYWYRQSLGQGLEFLIYFQGNSAPDKSGLPSDRFSAERTGGSVSTLTIQRTQQEDSAVYLCASSLLSGVSYEQYFGPGTRLTVT.

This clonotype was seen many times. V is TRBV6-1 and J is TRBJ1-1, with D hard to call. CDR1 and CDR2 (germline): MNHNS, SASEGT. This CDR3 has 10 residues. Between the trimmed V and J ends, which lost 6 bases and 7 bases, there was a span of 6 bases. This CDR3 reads CASRSIEAFF. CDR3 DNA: TGTGCCAGCAGAAGTATTGAAGCTTTCTTT.

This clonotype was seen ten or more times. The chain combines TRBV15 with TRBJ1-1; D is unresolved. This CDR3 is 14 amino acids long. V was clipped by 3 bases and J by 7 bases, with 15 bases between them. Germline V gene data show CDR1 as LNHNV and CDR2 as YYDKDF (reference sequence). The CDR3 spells CATSSIDRAVEAFF. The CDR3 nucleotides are TGTGCCACCAGCAGTATCGATAGGGCAGTTGAAGCTTTCTTT.

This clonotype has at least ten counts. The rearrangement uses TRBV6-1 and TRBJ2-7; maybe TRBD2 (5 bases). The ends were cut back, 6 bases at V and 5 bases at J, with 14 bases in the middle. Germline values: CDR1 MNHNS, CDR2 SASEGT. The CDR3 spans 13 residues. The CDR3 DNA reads TGTGCCAGCAGGAGTTCGGGGAACGACGAGCAGTACTTC. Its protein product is CASRSSGNDEQYF.

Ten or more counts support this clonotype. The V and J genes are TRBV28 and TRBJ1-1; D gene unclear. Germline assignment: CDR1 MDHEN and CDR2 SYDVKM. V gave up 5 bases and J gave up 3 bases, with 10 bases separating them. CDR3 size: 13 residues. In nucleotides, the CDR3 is TGTGCCAGCAGTCGCGCTGGGGACACTGAAGCTTTCTTT. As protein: CASSRAGDTEAFF.

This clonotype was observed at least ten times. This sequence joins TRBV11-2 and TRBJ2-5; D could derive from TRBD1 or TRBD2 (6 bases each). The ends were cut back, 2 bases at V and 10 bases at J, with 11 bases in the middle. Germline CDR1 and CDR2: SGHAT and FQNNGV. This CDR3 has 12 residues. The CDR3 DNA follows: TGTGCCAGCAGCTTACACGGAGGGGGCCAGTACTTC. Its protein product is CASSLHGGGQYF.

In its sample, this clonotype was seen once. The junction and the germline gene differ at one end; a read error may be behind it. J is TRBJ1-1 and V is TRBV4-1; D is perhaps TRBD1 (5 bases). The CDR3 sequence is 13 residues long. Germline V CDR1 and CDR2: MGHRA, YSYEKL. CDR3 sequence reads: CASSPRGGREALF. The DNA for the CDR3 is TGCGCCAGCAGCCCCCGGGGAGGCAGGGAAGCTCTCTTT.

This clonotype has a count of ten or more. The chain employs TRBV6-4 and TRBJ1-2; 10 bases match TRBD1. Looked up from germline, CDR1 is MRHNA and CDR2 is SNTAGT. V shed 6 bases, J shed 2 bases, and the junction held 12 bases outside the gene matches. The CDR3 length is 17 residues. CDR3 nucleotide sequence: TGTGCCAGCAGCCAATGGACAGGGGGACTCCTAAACTATGGCTACACCTTC. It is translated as CASSQWTGGLLNYGYTF.

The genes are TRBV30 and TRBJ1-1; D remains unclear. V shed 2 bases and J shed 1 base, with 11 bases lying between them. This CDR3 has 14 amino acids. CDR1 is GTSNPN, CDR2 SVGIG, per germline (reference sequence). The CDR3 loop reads CAWSSLTPNTEAFF. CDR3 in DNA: TGTGCCTGGAGTTCTTTGACACCGAACACTGAAGCTTTCTTT.

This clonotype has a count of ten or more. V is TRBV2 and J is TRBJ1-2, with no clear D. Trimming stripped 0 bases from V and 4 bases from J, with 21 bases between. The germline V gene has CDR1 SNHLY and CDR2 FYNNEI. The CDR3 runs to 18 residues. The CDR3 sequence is CASSEALPQKGRTYGYTF. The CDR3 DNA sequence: TGTGCCAGCAGTGAAGCGCTCCCCCAGAAAGGGAGGACCTATGGCTACACCTTC.

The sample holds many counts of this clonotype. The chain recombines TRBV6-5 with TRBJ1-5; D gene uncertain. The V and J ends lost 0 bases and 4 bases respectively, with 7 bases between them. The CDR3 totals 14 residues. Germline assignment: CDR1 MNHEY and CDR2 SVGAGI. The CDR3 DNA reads TGTGCCAGCAGTTACTCCCGGTTAAATCAGCCCCAGCATTTT. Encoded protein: CASSYSRLNQPQHF.

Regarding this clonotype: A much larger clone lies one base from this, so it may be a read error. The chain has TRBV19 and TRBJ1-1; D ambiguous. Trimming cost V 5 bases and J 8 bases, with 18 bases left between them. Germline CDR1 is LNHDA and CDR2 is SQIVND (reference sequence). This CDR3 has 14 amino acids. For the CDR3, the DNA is TGTGCCAGTAGTGGGTCGTTCTGGAGGAAAGAAGCTTTCTTT. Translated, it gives CASSGSFWRKEAFF.